This TCR beta chain originates from a study of neoadjuvant anti-PD-1 for oral cavity cancer. Study as a whole: Before surgery, most patients got three to four biweekly 3 mg/kg nivolumab doses. Around day 43, patients without progression received a fourth nivolumab dose before surgery. Study results and limitations: Higher pretreatment blood Treg/Th17 ratios correlated with higher pretreatment blood and lower post-treatment tumor TCRbeta clonality.

The CDR3 is 14 amino acids. Germline loops: CDR1 SGHTA, CDR2 FQGNSA. The V segment lost 7 bases and the J segment 4 bases; nucleotides outside the gene matches: 6. The time point here: after neoadjuvant nivolumab, at surgical resection. These newly diagnosed stage II-IVA oral cavity squamous cell carcinoma patients had no prior systemic or radiation treatment. Only a few counts were recorded for this clone. Its specificity is unknown. Libraries were prepared by immunoSEQ multiplex PCR; TCRdb keeps only in-frame clonotypes and omits some of them. The sample lists approximately 45,000 clones, 60% to 80% occurring once.

Sequencing used PBMCs, obtained after nivolumab (anti-PD-1) treatment. This receptor was obtained from a person aged 40 to 85 with oral cavity squamous cell carcinoma. The V and J genes are TRBV7-2 and TRBJ1-5; TRBD1 agrees at 8 bases. DNA of the CDR3: TGTGCCAGCACCCCGGACAGGGCGAATCAGCCCCAGCATTTT. It translates to CASTPDRANQPQHF.